This is a list of T cell receptor beta chains from one sample in a study of blood T cell repertoires in COVID-19. Method: immunoSEQ multiplex PCR; TCRdb's copy keeps in-frame clones and lacks some. Of 30,000 to 50,000 clones in the sample, 80% were seen once. Material for sequencing was peripheral blood. These receptors all stem from a man older than 75 with active or convalescent COVID-19. The CDR3 runs from the conserved cysteine through the conserved F or W. The order of the fields is clone size, V gene, J gene, D gene, CDR3 protein, CDR3 DNA. A D gene is named only where the DNA matches it firmly. Expanded clones are given a class, and other clones once, few, many or no size at all.

size: .
V: TRBV19
J: TRBJ1-3
D: .
CDR3: CASSITLVYSGNTIYF
DNA: TGTGCCAGTAGTATAACTTTGGTATACTCTGGAAACACCATATATTTT

size: .
V: TRBV4-3
J: TRBJ2-2
D: TRBD1
CDR3: CASSQDMGQGPGELFF
DNA: TGCGCCAGCAGCCAAGATATGGGACAGGGACCCGGGGAGCTGTTTTTT

size: once
V: TRBV5-6
J: TRBJ2-3
D: .
CDR3: CASGADTQYF
DNA: TGTGCCAGCGGTGCGGATACGCAGTATTTT

size: .
V: TRBV6-6
J: TRBJ1-2
D: TRBD1
CDR3: CASSYGTALNYGYTF
DNA: TGTGCCAGCAGTTACGGGACAGCTCTAAACTATGGCTACACCTTC

size: .
V: TRBV6-8
J: TRBJ2-5
D: TRBD2
CDR3: CASRGRDRETQYF
DNA: TGTGCCAGCAGGGGGAGGGATCGGGAGACCCAGTACTTC

size: .
V: TRBV19
J: TRBJ1-4
D: TRBD1
CDR3: CASSMGQGLEKLFF
DNA: TGTGCCAGTAGTATGGGACAGGGGCTTGAAAAACTGTTTTTT

size: .
V: TRBV28
J: TRBJ1-4
D: .
CDR3: CASSLILEEKLFF
DNA: TGTGCCAGCAGTCTTATTTTGGAGGAAAAACTGTTTTTT

size: once
V: TRBV13
J: TRBJ1-1
D: TRBD1
CDR3: CASSLGTGVFEAFF
DNA: TGTGCCAGCAGCTTAGGGACAGGGGTTTTTGAAGCTTTCTTT

size: .
V: TRBV11-3
J: TRBJ2-3
D: .
CDR3: CASSLGTRATDTQYF
DNA: TGTGCCAGCAGCTTAGGAACTAGAGCCACAGATACGCAGTATTTT

size: once
V: TRBV27
J: TRBJ1-5
D: .
CDR3: CASSSAGAGQPQHF
DNA: TGTGCCAGCAGTTCGGCGGGGGCAGGGCAGCCCCAGCATTTT

size: once
V: TRBV18
J: TRBJ2-5
D: TRBD1
CDR3: CASSPLDRDQETQYF
DNA: TGTGCCAGCTCCCCCCTCGACAGGGACCAAGAGACCCAGTACTTC

size: .
V: TRBV18
J: TRBJ2-3
D: .
CDR3: CASSPPDSYHTDTQYF
DNA: TGTGCCAGCTCACCACCCGACAGTTATCACACAGATACGCAGTATTTT

size: few
V: TRBV6-2/TRBV6-3
J: TRBJ2-1
D: TRBD2
CDR3: CASSLLATYNEQFF
DNA: TGTGCCAGCAGCCTACTAGCGACCTACAATGAGCAGTTCTTC

size: .
V: TRBV27
J: TRBJ1-2
D: TRBD1
CDR3: CASKDRDYGYTF
DNA: TGTGCCAGCAAGGACAGGGACTATGGCTACACCTTC

size: .
V: TRBV29-1
J: TRBJ1-3
D: .
CDR3: CSASGPQGSGNTIYF
DNA: TGCAGCGCCTCAGGTCCCCAAGGCTCTGGAAACACCATATATTTT

size: .
V: TRBV29-1
J: TRBJ2-1
D: TRBD2
CDR3: CSVELAVYNEQFF
DNA: TGCAGCGTTGAACTAGCGGTGTACAATGAGCAGTTCTTC

size: .
V: TRBV5-1
J: TRBJ2-2
D: .
CDR3: CASSLFSPNTGELFF
DNA: TGCGCCAGCAGCTTGTTTAGTCCGAACACCGGGGAGCTGTTTTTT

size: few
V: TRBV4-2
J: TRBJ2-2
D: TRBD2
CDR3: CASSPPSGSLGGELFF
DNA: TGTGCCAGCAGCCCACCTAGCGGGAGTCTGGGCGGGGAGCTGTTTTTT

size: .
V: TRBV7-8
J: TRBJ2-1
D: .
CDR3: CASSPLHEQFF
DNA: TGTGCCAGCAGCCCCCTTCATGAGCAGTTCTTC

size: few
V: TRBV28
J: TRBJ1-5
D: .
CDR3: CASSVGQGNQPQHF
DNA: TGTGCCAGCAGCGTAGGGCAGGGGAATCAGCCCCAGCATTTT

size: .
V: TRBV4-3
J: TRBJ2-7
D: TRBD1
CDR3: CASSQDSENRGREQYF
DNA: TGCGCCAGCAGCCAAGATAGCGAGAACAGGGGGCGCGAGCAGTACTTC

size: once
V: TRBV12-1
J: TRBJ2-2
D: .
CDR3: CAISRGGICGELFF
DNA: TGTGCCATATCCCGGGGGGGAATTTGCGGGGAGCTGTTTTTT

size: .
V: TRBV9
J: TRBJ1-1
D: .
CDR3: CASSVEPGGTEAFF
DNA: TGTGCCAGCAGCGTAGAACCCGGGGGCACTGAAGCTTTCTTT

size: once
V: TRBV28
J: TRBJ1-3
D: .
CDR3: CASSPAGRGPGGNTIYF
DNA: TGTGCCAGCAGCCCTGCGGGTCGCGGGCCGGGTGGAAACACCATATATTTT

size: .
V: TRBV27
J: TRBJ1-4
D: .
CDR3: CASSLLQEKGAKLFF
DNA: TGTGCCAGCAGTTTACTCCAGGAAAAAGGGGCGAAACTGTTTTTT